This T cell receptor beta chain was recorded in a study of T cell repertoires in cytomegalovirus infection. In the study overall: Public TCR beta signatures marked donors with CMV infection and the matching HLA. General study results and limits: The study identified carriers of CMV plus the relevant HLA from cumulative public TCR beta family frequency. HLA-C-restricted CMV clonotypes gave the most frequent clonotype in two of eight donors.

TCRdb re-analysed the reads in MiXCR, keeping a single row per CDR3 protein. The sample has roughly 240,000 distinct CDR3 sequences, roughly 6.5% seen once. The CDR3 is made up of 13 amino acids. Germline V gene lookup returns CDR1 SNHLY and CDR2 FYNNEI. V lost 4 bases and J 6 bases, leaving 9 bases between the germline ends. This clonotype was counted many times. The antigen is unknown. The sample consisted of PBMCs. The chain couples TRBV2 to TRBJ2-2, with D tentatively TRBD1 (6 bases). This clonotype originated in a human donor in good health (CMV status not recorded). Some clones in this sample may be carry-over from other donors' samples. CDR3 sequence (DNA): TGTGCCAGCAGTGTCCGACAGGCCGGGGAGCTGTTTTTT. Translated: CASSVRQAGELFF.